This entry lists 17 T cell receptor beta chains sequenced from one sample in a study of T cell changes during pregnancy in multiple sclerosis. Data came from immunoSEQ multiplex PCR; TCRdb stores just in-frame clones and leaves some out. This sample has around 56,000 clones, with 70% to 90% found just once. The sample was peripheral blood, taken after pregnancy. All receptors derive from a female donor with multiple sclerosis, enrolled in a pregnancy study.

This rearrangement joins TRBV27 to TRBJ2-7, with 9 bases matching TRBD1. The V segment lost 3 bases and the J segment 2 bases; nucleotides outside the gene matches: 8. Germline loops: CDR1 MNHEY, CDR2 SMNVEV (reference sequence). The CDR3 contains 16 residues. The CDR3 nucleotides are TGTGCCAGCAGTTTGGGCGGGACAGGGAAAACCTACGAGCAGTACTTC. Translation gives CASSLGGTGKTYEQYF.

The table lists this clone with a few counts. CDR3 amino acids: CASSMAGAYGYTF. In DNA form, the CDR3 reads TGTGCCAGTAGTATGGCAGGGGCATATGGCTACACCTTC. The genes are TRBV19 and TRBJ1-2; possibly TRBD1 for D (6 bases). Trimming took 3 bases from V and 5 from J, leaving 10 bases between them. CDR1 LNHDA and CDR2 SQIVND come from the germline V gene (reference sequence). This CDR3 has 13 residues.

J is TRBJ1-6 and V is TRBV9; no definite D call. This CDR3 has 13 residues. V was trimmed by 7 bases and J by 8 bases, leaving 13 bases between them. Germline loops: CDR1 SGDLS, CDR2 YYNGEE. The CDR3 sequence is CASSREVDSPLHF. CDR3 nucleotides: TGTGCCAGCTCTCGGGAGGTTGATTCACCCCTCCACTTT.

This chain uses TRBV2 with TRBJ2-1, with 11 bases lining up with TRBD2. The trim removed 8 bases at V and 4 bases at J, leaving 1 base unmatched. There are 13 residues in the CDR3. Per the germline V gene, CDR1 is SNHLY and CDR2 is FYNNEI. As DNA, the CDR3 is TGTGCCAGCCTAGCGGGGGGTTACAATGAGCAGTTCTTC. Its translation is CASLAGGYNEQFF.

The rearrangement joins TRBV5-5 to TRBJ2-3; 7 bases fit TRBD2. CDR1 is SGHKS and CDR2 is YYEKEE in the germline V gene (reference sequence). Germline trimming cut 4 bases from V and 6 bases from J; bases unmatched to any gene: 11. CDR3 length: 15 residues. CDR3 DNA sequence: TGTGCCAGCAGCCCCTTGGGCGGGGGAACGGATACGCAGTATTTT. This sequence encodes CASSPLGGGTDTQYF.

The genes are TRBV5-4 and TRBJ2-3; 7 nucleotides line up with TRBD2. V trimming: 2 bases; J trimming: 6 bases; junction bases outside the gene matches: 6. CDR1 is SGHNT and CDR2 is YYREEE in the germline V gene (reference sequence). The CDR3 has 14 amino acids. The CDR3 DNA sequence: TGTGCCAGCAGCTTAGAGCGGGGCGGGGATACGCAGTATTTT. It specifies CASSLERGGDTQYF.

This sequence joins TRBV9 and TRBJ2-3; a possible D gene is TRBD1 (7 bases). CDR1 is SGDLS and CDR2 is YYNGEE in the germline V gene. V was pared by 0 bases and J by 0 bases, with 26 bases between. This CDR3 contains 21 residues. The CDR3 reads CASSVAPGGQGPLSSTDTQYF. Here the CDR3 DNA reads TGTGCCAGCAGCGTAGCCCCAGGGGGGCAGGGCCCTCTTTCTAGCACAGATACGCAGTATTTT.

The chain joins TRBV11-1 to TRBJ2-7, with TRBD1 matching over 11 bases. Per the germline V gene, CDR1 is SGHAT and CDR2 is FQDESV (reference sequence). The junction had 5 bases not matched to a gene; V was cut back by 5 bases and J by 5 bases. CDR3 length: 14 amino acids. The chain's CDR3 is CASSPRDRGNEQYF. The CDR3 nucleotides are TGTGCCAGCAGCCCCCGGGACAGGGGGAACGAGCAGTACTTC.

CDR3 bases: TGTGCCAGCGGGGAGTTCACAGATACGCAGTATTTT. Protein: CASGEFTDTQYF. V is TRBV2 and J is TRBJ2-3, with D perhaps TRBD2 (5 bases). The CDR3 is made up of 12 amino acids. Germline V CDR1 and CDR2: SNHLY, FYNNEI. The ends were cut back, 8 bases at V and 2 bases at J, with 8 bases in the middle. Drawing the rest from reference TRBV2 and TRBJ2-3, the complete variable domain is EPEVTQTPSHQVTQMGQEVILRCVPISNHLYFYWYRQILGQKVEFLVSFYNNEISEKSEIFDDQFSVERPDGSNFTLKIRSTKLEDSAMYFCASGEFTDTQYFGPGTRLTVL.

This clone was seen more than once but under ten times. V and J are TRBV2 and TRBJ1-6; no firm D call. CDR1 and CDR2 (germline): SNHLY, FYNNEI. V lost 3 bases, J lost 6 bases, and 9 bases lay in between. The CDR3 consists of 14 residues. CDR3 nucleotides: TGTGCCAGCAGTGAGGCCGGGGTTAATTCACCCCTCCACTTT. Protein product: CASSEAGVNSPLHF.

This chain links TRBV7-2 with TRBJ1-1, with D perhaps TRBD1 (5 bases). Germline assignment: CDR1 SGHTA and CDR2 FQGNSA. This CDR3 has 12 residues. The V and J ends lost 2 bases and 4 bases respectively, with 5 bases between them. The DNA for the CDR3 is TGTGCCAGCAGCTTAAGGGGCACTGAAGCTTTCTTT. Its translation is CASSLRGTEAFF.

The CDR3 DNA follows: TGCGCCAGCAGAAGACAGTGGGATCAGCCCCAGCATTTT. It translates to CASRRQWDQPQHF. The J gene is TRBJ1-5, the V gene TRBV10-2, with D possibly matching TRBD1 (5 bases). Germline V gene lookup returns CDR1 WSHSY and CDR2 SAAADI. Trimming removed 6 bases at V and 5 bases at J, with 11 bases between. The CDR3 length is 13 residues.

The rearrangement links TRBV30 to TRBJ1-1, with 7 bases aligning to TRBD1. CDR1 and CDR2 from the germline V gene are GTSNPN and SVGIG (reference sequence). V shed 5 bases, J shed 2 bases, and the junction held 5 bases outside the gene matches. The CDR3 length is 13 residues. The CDR3 coding sequence is TGTGCCTGGCCGACAGGGCTCAACACTGAAGCTTTCTTT. This translates into CAWPTGLNTEAFF.

The chain links TRBV5-1 to TRBJ2-2; 10 nucleotides align to TRBD1. Per germline, CDR1 SGHRS and CDR2 YFSETQ. Unmatched junction bases numbered 11, after V lost 0 bases and J lost 6 bases. The CDR3 consists of 18 residues. The CDR3 nucleotides are TGCGCCAGCAGCTTGGAGACAGGGGGCTACCGAGCCGCCGGGGAGCTGTTTTTT. Translated: CASSLETGGYRAAGELFF.

This clone was counted once. At one end, the junction sequence differs from germline, possibly due to a read error. V and J are TRBV5-1 and TRBJ2-1; 12 bases are shared with TRBD2. Per the germline V gene, CDR1 is SGHRS and CDR2 is YFSETQ. This CDR3 has 15 residues. The CDR3 spells CASSQASGGANKQFF. The CDR3 region has the DNA TGCGCCAGCAGCCAAGCTAGCGGGGGGGCCAATAAGCAGTTCTTC. Using reference TRBV5-1 and TRBJ2-1 for the parts outside the CDR3, the full variable domain is KAGVTQTPRYLIKTRGQQVTLSCSPISGHRSVSWYQQTPGQGLQFLFEYFSETQRNKGNFPGRFSGRQFSNSRSEMNVSTLELGDSALYLCASSQASGGANKQFFGPGTRLTVL.

The sample holds a few counts of this clone. The chain links TRBV18 to TRBJ2-7; maybe TRBD1 (6 bases). The CDR3 length is 14 residues. The germline V and J ends were trimmed by 4 bases and 0 bases, with 10 bases remaining between them. Germline V gives CDR1 KGHSH, CDR2 LQKENI. The CDR3 spells CASSRGQISYEQYF. The DNA for the CDR3 is TGTGCCAGCTCACGCGGACAGATCTCCTACGAGCAGTACTTC.

This sequence joins TRBV5-4 and TRBJ2-1; perhaps TRBD2 as D (5 bases). Germline loops: CDR1 SGHNT, CDR2 YYREEE (reference sequence). This CDR3 contains 16 residues. V was shortened by 3 bases and J by 6 bases, with 19 bases between the two germline ends. In nucleotides, the CDR3 is TGTGCCAGCAGCTCCCCCGGAGGTAGGGTCCGCAATGAGCAGTTCTTC. It specifies CASSSPGGRVRNEQFF.